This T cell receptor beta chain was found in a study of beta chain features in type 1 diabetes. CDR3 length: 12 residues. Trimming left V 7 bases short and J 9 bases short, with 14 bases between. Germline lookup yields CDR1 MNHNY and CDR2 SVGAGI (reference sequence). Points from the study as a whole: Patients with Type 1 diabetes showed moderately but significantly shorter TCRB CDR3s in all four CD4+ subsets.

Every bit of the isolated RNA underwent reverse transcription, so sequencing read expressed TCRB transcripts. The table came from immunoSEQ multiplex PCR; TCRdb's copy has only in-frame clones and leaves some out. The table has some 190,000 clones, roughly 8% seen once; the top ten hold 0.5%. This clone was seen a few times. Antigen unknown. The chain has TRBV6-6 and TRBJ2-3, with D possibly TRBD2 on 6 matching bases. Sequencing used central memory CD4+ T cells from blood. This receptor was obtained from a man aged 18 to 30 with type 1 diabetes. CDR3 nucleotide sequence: TGTGCCAGCACACCGGGGGTCGGCACGCAGTATTTT. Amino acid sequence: CASTPGVGTQYF.